These T cell receptor beta chains were read from a single sample in a study of T-cell reconstitution after alpha-beta-depleted transplantation in children. TCRdb passed the PCR reads through MiXCR, listing each CDR3 protein once. The data contain just over 200,000 distinct CDR3 sequences, about 8.2% of them singletons. The specimen comprised PBMCs, mostly from graft donor cells, sampled 360 days after TCRalphabeta/CD19-depleted stem cell transplant. These receptors were taken from a male patient between 2 and 9 years old who had a stem cell transplant for acute myeloid leukemia, so the T cells may come from the graft donor. Both conserved end residues are part of each CDR3. A D gene is named only where the DNA matches it firmly. Not all rows give a size; the values are once, few, many and, for expanded clones, a class.

v_call	j_call	d_call	clone_size	cdr3_aa	cdr3_nt
TRBV13	TRBJ2-1	-	many	CASSPLQYNEQFF	TGTGCCAGCAGCCCCCTACAGTACAATGAGCAGTTCTTC
TRBV12-3/TRBV12-4	TRBJ2-3	TRBD2	many	CASSFPTSGVLTDTQYF	TGTGCCAGCAGTTTCCCTACTAGCGGGGTCCTCACAGATACGCAGTATTTT
TRBV29-1	TRBJ1-3	-	-	CSVVRPGHHSGNTIYF	TGCAGCGTTGTCAGACCGGGACACCACTCTGGAAACACCATATATTTT
TRBV20-1	TRBJ2-1	TRBD1	many	CSAGTGGYNEQFF	TGCAGTGCCGGGACAGGGGGATACAATGAGCAGTTCTTC
TRBV9	TRBJ2-5	TRBD2	-	CASSVWVGGAGGETQYF	TGTGCCAGCAGCGTATGGGTCGGGGGGGCCGGAGGAGAGACCCAGTACTTC
TRBV12-3/TRBV12-4	TRBJ2-5	-	few	CASSWDPETQYF	TGTGCCAGCAGTTGGGATCCAGAGACCCAGTACTTC
TRBV7-9	TRBJ2-5	TRBD2	few	CASSLGGSKKRETQYF	TGTGCCAGCAGCTTAGGCGGGAGTAAGAAGCGGGAGACCCAGTACTTC
TRBV5-6	TRBJ2-2	-	-	CASSRQGGTGELFF	TGTGCCAGCAGCCGACAGGGAGGGACCGGGGAGCTGTTTTTT
TRBV7-2	TRBJ1-2	-	-	CASSMTPNYGYTF	TGTGCCAGCAGCATGACCCCTAACTATGGCTACACCTTC
TRBV7-3	TRBJ1-1	-	-	CASSLWPARRNTEAFF	TGTGCCAGCAGCTTATGGCCGGCGCGGAGGAACACTGAAGCTTTCTTT
TRBV7-8	TRBJ2-3	TRBD2	many	CASSHPLAGGTDTQYF	TGTGCCAGCAGCCATCCTCTAGCGGGAGGAACAGATACGCAGTATTTT
TRBV4-3	TRBJ1-2	TRBD1	few	CASSDRGFYGYTF	TGCGCCAGCAGCGACAGGGGATTCTATGGCTACACCTTC
TRBV30	TRBJ2-1	-	few	CAWSVDRGSEQFF	TGTGCCTGGAGTGTAGATCGGGGCTCGGAGCAGTTCTTC
TRBV18	TRBJ2-1	TRBD2	few	CASSPRAGGQYNEQFF	TGTGCCAGCTCACCACGAGCGGGGGGGCAATACAATGAGCAGTTCTTC
TRBV12-3/TRBV12-4	TRBJ2-3	TRBD1	few	CASSFDRGKIWNTQYF	TGTGCCAGCAGTTTCGACAGGGGGAAAATATGGAATACGCAGTATTTT
TRBV25-1	TRBJ1-4	-	few	CASSEGGRSEKLFF	TGTGCCAGCAGTGAAGGGGGTAGGAGTGAAAAACTGTTTTTT
TRBV29-1	TRBJ2-1	-	many	CSVVLGRGVFSYNEQFF	TGCAGCGTTGTTCTGGGCAGGGGGGTTTTCTCCTACAATGAGCAGTTCTTC
TRBV29-1	TRBJ1-1	TRBD1	-	CSVRGQGSTEAFF	TGCAGCGTGAGGGGACAGGGAAGCACTGAAGCTTTCTTT
TRBV20-1	TRBJ1-3	TRBD1	once	CSASDRDQGNTIYF	TGCAGTGCCTCGGACAGGGATCAAGGAAACACCATATATTTT
TRBV7-9	TRBJ1-5	-	-	CASSDTHNQPQHF	TGTGCCAGCAGCGATACCCACAATCAGCCCCAGCATTTT
TRBV4-3	TRBJ2-7	TRBD1	-	CASSQEHRRGTGGYEQYF	TGCGCCAGCAGCCAAGAACACCGGAGGGGGACAGGGGGATACGAGCAGTACTTC
TRBV7-2	TRBJ2-4	-	few	CASSLGAAGIQYF	TGTGCCAGCAGCTTAGGAGCGGCGGGCATTCAGTACTTC
TRBV10-3	TRBJ1-6	-	few	CAISVSSYNSPLHF	TGTGCCATCTCGGTCAGCTCCTATAATTCACCCCTCCACTTT
TRBV9	TRBJ2-7	TRBD2	many	CASSGTPGLAGAAQYF	TGTGCCAGCAGCGGCACCCCGGGACTAGCGGGAGCCGCGCAGTACTTC
TRBV30	TRBJ2-1	-	many	CAWSGPWNEQFF	TGTGCCTGGAGTGGCCCGTGGAATGAGCAGTTCTTC
TRBV19	TRBJ1-1	-	few	CASTYHTEAFF	TGTGCCAGTACCTACCACACTGAAGCTTTCTTT
TRBV20-1	TRBJ1-6	-	few	CSARVPGGNNSPLHF	TGCAGTGCTAGAGTCCCGGGGGGGAATAATTCACCCCTCCACTTT
TRBV7-9	TRBJ2-1	TRBD1	many	CASSVYFGQGVDEQFF	TGTGCCAGCAGCGTTTACTTCGGACAGGGAGTCGATGAGCAGTTCTTC
TRBV10-3	TRBJ2-5	-	few	CAISTGLVETQYF	TGTGCCATCAGTACAGGGTTAGTGGAGACCCAGTACTTC
TRBV7-8	TRBJ2-2	TRBD1	few	CASSLGQVAGELFF	TGTGCCAGCAGCTTGGGACAGGTTGCCGGGGAGCTGTTTTTT
TRBV6-1	TRBJ1-6	-	-	CASSVPTWGVRSPPSPLHF	TGTGCCAGCAGTGTCCCTACTTGGGGAGTTAGAAGCCCCCCTTCACCCCTCCACTTT
TRBV28	TRBJ1-1	-	-	CASTLGGKRTEAFF	TGTGCCAGCACCCTGGGGGGGAAAAGAACTGAAGCTTTCTTT
TRBV10-3	TRBJ2-1	TRBD2	few	CAISGASGKAGYNEQFF	TGTGCCATCAGTGGGGCTAGCGGGAAGGCGGGATACAATGAGCAGTTCTTC
TRBV5-1	TRBJ2-4	TRBD1	many	CASSLGQANIQYF	TGCGCCAGCAGCTTAGGACAGGCAAACATTCAGTACTTC
TRBV27	TRBJ2-1	-	few	CASSLGDSEGQQFF	TGTGCCAGCAGTTTGGGTGACAGCGAGGGTCAGCAGTTCTTC
TRBV11-2	TRBJ2-3	TRBD1	many	CASSLSGTGGGTDTQYF	TGTGCCAGCAGCTTATCCGGGACAGGGGGCGGCACAGATACGCAGTATTTT
TRBV12-3/TRBV12-4	TRBJ1-2	TRBD1	-	CASSLQGAIGGYTF	TGTGCCAGCAGTTTGCAGGGGGCGATCGGTGGCTACACCTTC
TRBV4-1	TRBJ1-5	-	-	CASSQPGHYRNQPQHF	TGCGCCAGCAGCCAACCAGGGCATTATCGCAATCAGCCCCAGCATTTT
TRBV20-1	TRBJ2-3	-	-	CSGSLGGDTDTQYF	TGCAGTGGGTCGTTGGGCGGAGACACAGATACGCAGTATTTT
TRBV12-3/TRBV12-4	TRBJ1-1	TRBD1	-	CASTDRQGETEAFF	TGTGCCAGCACCGATAGACAGGGAGAGACTGAAGCTTTCTTT
TRBV10-2	TRBJ2-1	TRBD1	few	CAGGQGFYEQFF	TGCGCCGGTGGACAGGGATTCTATGAGCAGTTCTTC
TRBV10-3	TRBJ2-2	TRBD1	many	CAITGQLTGELFF	TGTGCCATCACGGGACAGTTAACCGGGGAGCTGTTTTTT
TRBV20-1	TRBJ2-5	-	many	CSARYLDNIQETQYF	TGCAGTGCTAGGTATCTGGACAACATCCAAGAGACCCAGTACTTC
TRBV5-1	TRBJ2-1	TRBD1	many	CASSMDNRDRVYNEQFF	TGCGCCAGCAGCATGGACAACCGGGACAGGGTCTACAATGAGCAGTTCTTC
TRBV7-9	TRBJ2-5	-	-	CASSPRPQETQYF	TGTGCCAGCAGCCCCCGGCCACAAGAGACCCAGTACTTC
TRBV28	TRBJ2-7	TRBD1	many	CASRGEGDSFYEQYF	TGTGCCAGCAGGGGAGAGGGGGACAGCTTCTACGAGCAGTACTTC
TRBV10-3	TRBJ2-5	-	few	CAISEQAGVEETQYF	TGTGCCATCAGTGAGCAAGCCGGCGTGGAAGAGACCCAGTACTTC
TRBV10-3	TRBJ2-3	-	many	CAISGGALRSTDTQYF	TGTGCCATCAGTGGCGGGGCTCTTCGTAGCACAGATACGCAGTATTTT
TRBV15	TRBJ2-5	TRBD2	few	CATSRVEVSGPQETQYF	TGTGCCACCAGCAGAGTAGAGGTTAGCGGGCCTCAAGAGACCCAGTACTTC
TRBV12-3/TRBV12-4	TRBJ1-2	TRBD1	-	CASSFQGVSYGYTF	TGTGCCAGCAGTTTTCAGGGGGTGAGCTATGGCTACACCTTC
TRBV30	TRBJ2-7	-	few	CAWTPSSYEQYF	TGTGCCTGGACGCCTTCTAGCTACGAGCAGTACTTC
TRBV10-3	TRBJ1-1	-	many	CAIMAENTEAFF	TGTGCCATCATGGCGGAGAACACTGAAGCTTTCTTT